Below, 7 T cell receptor beta chains from the same sample are listed, as sequenced in a study of CD8 T cells in Susac syndrome. The RNA input was about 0.45 to 1 ug, and it was reverse transcribed with random hexamers. TCRdb reprocessed the immunoSEQ multiplex PCR reads with MiXCR, giving one entry per CDR3 protein. The sample holds approximately 150,000 distinct CDR3 sequences, over 85% seen once. The specimen sequenced was CD4+ T cells from PBMCs. These receptors all stem from a human donor with multiple sclerosis.

The chain couples TRBV7-8 to TRBJ2-2; D gene uncertain. Germline CDR1 is SGHVS and CDR2 is FQNEAQ. The CDR3 length is 15 residues. Deletions cut 5 bases from V and 1 base from J, with 11 bases between. The CDR3 is CASSNRVVNTGELFF. The CDR3 DNA reads as TGTGCCAGCAGCAACCGGGTCGTGAACACCGGGGAGCTGTTTTTT. The variable domain in full, with the rest retrieved from reference TRBV7-8 and TRBJ2-2, is GAGVSQSPRYKVAKRGQDVALRCDPISGHVSLFWYQQALGQGPEFLTYFQNEAQLDKSGLPSDRFFAERPEGSVSTLKIQRTQQEDSAVYLCASSNRVVNTGELFFGEGSRLTVL.

This rearrangement joins TRBV15 to TRBJ2-2; D ambiguous. Germline CDR1 reads LNHNV; CDR2 reads YYDKDF (reference sequence). V dropped 0 bases and J dropped 5 bases, with 7 bases sitting between them. The CDR3 spans 14 residues. CDR3 sequence (DNA): TGTGCCACCAGCAGAGAGAAGCGAACCGGGGAGCTGTTTTTT. This translates into CATSREKRTGELFF.

The chain couples TRBV5-4 to TRBJ1-2; maybe TRBD1 (5 bases). Trimming pared 3 bases from V and 2 bases from J, leaving 8 bases between. The CDR3 totals 13 residues. Germline V gene lookup returns CDR1 SGHNT and CDR2 YYREEE (reference sequence). The DNA of the CDR3 is TGTGCCAGCAGCTCGGGGGAGAACTATGGCTACACCTTC. It specifies CASSSGENYGYTF.

This chain joins TRBV12-3 or TRBV12-4 and TRBJ1-1; TRBD1 agrees at 7 bases. The CDR3 is 13 amino acids. Trimming cost V 7 bases and J 7 bases; bases outside gene matches: 9. As DNA, the CDR3 is TGTGCCAGCACCGGGACAGAGGGGCTTGAAGCTTTCTTT. Amino acid sequence: CASTGTEGLEAFF.

The chain combines TRBV20-1 with TRBJ2-2; 9 bases agree with TRBD2. The CDR3 spans 15 residues. The germline V gene encodes CDR1 DFQATT and CDR2 SNEGSKA (reference sequence). The V segment lost 2 bases and the J segment 6 bases; nucleotides outside the gene matches: 7. The CDR3 DNA is TGCAGTGCTAGATCCAGTAGCGGGAGAGCCGGGGAGCTGTTTTTT. Translating gives CSARSSSGRAGELFF.

The chain is built from TRBV20-1 and TRBJ2-7; D unclear. The V end lost 1 base, the J end lost 2 bases, and 12 bases lay between the germline ends. CDR3 size: 14 residues. Germline CDR1 reads DFQATT; CDR2 reads SNEGSKA (reference sequence). CDR3 sequence (DNA): TGCAGTGCTAGAGGTGCGGATCCGCCCTACGAGCAGTACTTC. It is translated as CSARGADPPYEQYF.

The V and J genes are TRBV14 and TRBJ1-1; D is unclear. This CDR3 has 14 residues. From germline, CDR1 is SGHDN and CDR2 FVKESK. Trimming shortened V by 2 bases and J by 2 bases, and 9 bases separated the two germline ends. CDR3 DNA: TGTGCCAGCAGCCAACTAAACTCCAACACTGAAGCTTTCTTT. This encodes CASSQLNSNTEAFF.